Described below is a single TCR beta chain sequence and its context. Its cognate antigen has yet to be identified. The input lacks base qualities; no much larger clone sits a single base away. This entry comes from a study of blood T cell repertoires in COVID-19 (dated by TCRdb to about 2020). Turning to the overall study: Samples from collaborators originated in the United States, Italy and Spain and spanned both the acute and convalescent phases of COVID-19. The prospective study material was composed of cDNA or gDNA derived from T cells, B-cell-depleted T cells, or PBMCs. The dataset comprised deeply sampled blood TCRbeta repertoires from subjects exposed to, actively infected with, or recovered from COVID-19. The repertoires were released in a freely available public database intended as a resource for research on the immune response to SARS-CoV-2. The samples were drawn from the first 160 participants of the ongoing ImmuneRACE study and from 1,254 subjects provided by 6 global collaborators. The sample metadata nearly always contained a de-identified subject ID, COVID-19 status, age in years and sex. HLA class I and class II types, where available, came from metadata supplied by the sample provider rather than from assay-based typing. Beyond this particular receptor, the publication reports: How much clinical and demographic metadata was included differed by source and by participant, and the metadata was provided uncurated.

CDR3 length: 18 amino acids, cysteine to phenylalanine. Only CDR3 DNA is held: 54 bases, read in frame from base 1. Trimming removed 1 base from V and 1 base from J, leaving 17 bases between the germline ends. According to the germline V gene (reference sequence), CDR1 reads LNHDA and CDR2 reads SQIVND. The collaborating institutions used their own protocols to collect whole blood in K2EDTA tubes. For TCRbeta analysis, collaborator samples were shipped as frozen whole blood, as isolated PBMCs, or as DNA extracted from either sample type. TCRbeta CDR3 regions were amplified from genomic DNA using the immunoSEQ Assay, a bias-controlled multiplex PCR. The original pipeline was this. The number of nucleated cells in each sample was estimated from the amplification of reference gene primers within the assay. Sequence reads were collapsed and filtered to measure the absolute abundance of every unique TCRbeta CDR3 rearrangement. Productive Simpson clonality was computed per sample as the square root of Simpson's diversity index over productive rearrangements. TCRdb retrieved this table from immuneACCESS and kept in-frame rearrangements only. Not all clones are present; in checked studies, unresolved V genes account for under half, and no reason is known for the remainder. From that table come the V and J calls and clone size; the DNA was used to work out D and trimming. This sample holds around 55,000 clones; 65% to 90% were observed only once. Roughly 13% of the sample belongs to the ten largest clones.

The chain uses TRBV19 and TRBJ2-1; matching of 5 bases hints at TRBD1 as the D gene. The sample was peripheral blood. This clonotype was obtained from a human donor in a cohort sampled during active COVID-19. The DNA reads TGTGCCAGTAGTATAGCCAGCACAGGATGGGGATCCTACAATGAGCAGTTCTTC. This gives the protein CASSIASTGWGSYNEQFF.